This TCR beta chain is from a study of a mutant IDH1 vaccine in newly diagnosed glioma. About the study: Patients got radiotherapy, temozolomide, or both beforehand, and most got both.

About this clone: What it binds is not known.

Time point reported: week 5, during vaccination. Each dose delivered 300 ug of mutant IDH1 20-mer peptide subcutaneously with imiquimod. The repertoire was sequenced with immunoSEQ multiplex PCR; TCRdb's copy has only in-frame clones and lacks some. Of 50,000 to 70,000 clones listed, approximately 82% are singletons. Germline V gene lookup returns CDR1 MNHEY and CDR2 SVGAGI. Between the trimmed V and J ends, which lost 0 bases and 7 bases, there was a span of 9 bases. CDR3 length equals 13 residues. The chain employs TRBV6-5 and TRBJ1-2, with unresolved D. This TCR came from a woman between 18 and 29 years old with glioma. Some clones in this sample may be carry-over from other donors' samples. The material was PBMCs, obtained from a glioma patient whose treatment included an IDH1 peptide vaccine. The DNA of the CDR3 is TGTGCCAGCAGTTACTCATTAGACGGTGGCTACACCTTC. Its translation is CASSYSLDGGYTF.